This T cell receptor (beta chain) was recorded in a study of cytomegalovirus exposure and HLA in healthy donors. Study conclusions and caveats: A later analysis found that most CMV-associated TCR beta chains appeared HLA-restricted.

This clone has only a few counts. The antigen remains undetermined. 13 Jbeta primers and 60 Vbeta primers were used for the PCR. Profiled with immunoSEQ multiplex PCR; TCRdb holds only in-frame clones, not every one. This table holds around 120,000 clones, under 90% found once. Donors were ostensibly healthy at sampling, although undocumented immune exposures were probable. This CDR3 has 15 amino acids. Germline assignment: CDR1 LNHNV and CDR2 YYDKDF (reference sequence). V dropped 0 bases and J dropped 8; count of bases not matched to a gene: 4. The gene calls are TRBV15 and TRBJ2-1; 10 bases line up with TRBD2. Sequences were obtained from PBMCs. This TCR was sampled from a woman younger than 45 in good health and CMV-seronegative. Here the CDR3 DNA reads TGTGCCACCAGCAGAGATTCTAGCGGGAGCTATGAGCAGTTCTTC. Translation: CATSRDSSGSYEQFF.